This paragraph reports one T cell receptor beta chain. Its antigen is not identified. Whereas donors were nominally healthy upon sampling, unrecorded immune exposures were probable. From germline, CDR1 is MDHEN and CDR2 SYDVKM. V lost 2 bases, J lost 2 bases, and 5 bases stayed unmatched. There are 15 residues in the CDR3. The data derive from a study of cytomegalovirus exposure and HLA in healthy donors. Study outcomes and limitations: Presence/absence analysis assumed near-uniform sequencing depth across donors.

Use of 60 Vbeta and 13 Jbeta primers characterized the PCR. Generated by immunoSEQ multiplex PCR, the TCRdb table keeps only in-frame clones and is missing some. Altogether approximately 210,000 clones are present, around 79% being singletons, with the ten largest covering roughly 1.4%. The chain couples TRBV28 to TRBJ2-7, with 8 positions matching TRBD2. This receptor was identified in a woman in her forties or fifties in good health and CMV-seronegative. Material for sequencing was PBMCs. The CDR3 DNA follows: TGTGCCAGCAGTTTACCTAGCGGGTCGACCTACGAGCAGTACTTC. As protein: CASSLPSGSTYEQYF.